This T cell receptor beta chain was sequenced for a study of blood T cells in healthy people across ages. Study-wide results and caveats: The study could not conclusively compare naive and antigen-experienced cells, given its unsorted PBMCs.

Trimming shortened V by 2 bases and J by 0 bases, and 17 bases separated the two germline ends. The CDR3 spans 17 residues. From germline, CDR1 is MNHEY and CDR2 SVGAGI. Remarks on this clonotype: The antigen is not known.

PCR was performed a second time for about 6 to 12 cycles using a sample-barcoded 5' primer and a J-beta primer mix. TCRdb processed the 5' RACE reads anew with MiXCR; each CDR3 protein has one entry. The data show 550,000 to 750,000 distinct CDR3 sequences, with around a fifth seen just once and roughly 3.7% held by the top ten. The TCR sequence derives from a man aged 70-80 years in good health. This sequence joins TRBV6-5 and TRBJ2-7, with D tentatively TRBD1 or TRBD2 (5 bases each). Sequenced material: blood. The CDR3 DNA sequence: TGTGCCAGCAGTTACGGAGGAAGGTCAGGGTACTCCTACGAGCAGTACTTC. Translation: CASSYGGRSGYSYEQYF.